A selection of T cell receptor beta chains follows, all from one sample in a study of CD8 T cells in ankylosing spondylitis. TCRdb passed the 5' RACE reads through MiXCR, listing each CDR3 protein once. The sample holds some 240,000 distinct CDR3 sequences, about a sixth seen once. What was sequenced was blood, either unsorted or a sorted T cell fraction (not recorded which). The receptors come from a male donor with ankylosing spondylitis or in good health (not recorded which). The CDR3 runs from the conserved cysteine through the conserved F or W. The D gene is left open where the match is weak. Clone size is given for some rows only: seen once, a few or many times, or a class if the clone is expanded.

j_call d_call v_call clone_size cdr3_aa cdr3_nt
TRBJ2-7 - TRBV4-3 - CASSHGAGPYEQYF TGCGCCAGCAGTCACGGGGCTGGCCCTTACGAGCAGTACTTC
TRBJ2-1 - TRBV11-3 few CASSSGEQRQFF TGTGCCAGCAGCTCCGGGGAGCAACGACAGTTCTTC
TRBJ2-7 - TRBV27 - CASSGELGPYEQYF TGTGCCAGCTCCGGGGAACTGGGTCCCTACGAGCAGTACTTC
TRBJ2-3 TRBD2 TRBV7-2 - CASSLKTSGRASDTQYF TGTGCCAGCAGCTTAAAAACTAGCGGGAGGGCCTCAGATACGCAGTATTTT
TRBJ2-7 TRBD2 TRBV12-3/TRBV12-4 - CASSLGTSGREVWHEQYF TGTGCCAGCAGTTTAGGAACTAGCGGGAGAGAGGTTTGGCACGAGCAGTACTTC
TRBJ2-2 TRBD2 TRBV4-1 - CASSPGLAEMNTGELFF TGCGCCAGCAGCCCGGGACTAGCGGAAATGAACACCGGGGAGCTGTTTTTT
TRBJ1-2 - TRBV29-1 - CSVGAGSGYTF TGCAGCGTTGGTGCAGGGTCCGGCTACACCTTC
TRBJ2-7 TRBD2 TRBV7-9 many CASSLGLAGDEQYF TGTGCCAGCAGCTTGGGACTAGCGGGAGACGAGCAGTACTTC
TRBJ2-5 - TRBV3-1 - CASQTGTLPGETQYF TGTGCCAGCCAAACCGGGACCCTCCCGGGGGAGACCCAGTACTTC
TRBJ2-3 - TRBV5-6 - CASSYLRTASTDTQYF TGTGCCAGCAGTTATCTTCGGACGGCTAGCACAGATACGCAGTATTTT
TRBJ2-1 TRBD2 TRBV20-1 few CSASGDVGLAWNEQFF TGCAGTGCTAGTGGGGACGTGGGACTAGCGTGGAATGAGCAGTTCTTC
TRBJ1-2 - TRBV12-3/TRBV12-4 - CASRGPGQVDYGYTF TGTGCCAGCAGGGGACCAGGGCAAGTAGACTATGGCTACACCTTC
TRBJ2-2 TRBD2 TRBV6-5 - CASSYSGRGTGELFF TGTGCCAGCAGTTATAGCGGGAGAGGGACCGGGGAGCTGTTTTTT